One sample yielded the 2 T cell receptor beta chains listed below, sequenced in a study of type 1 regulatory T cells. TCRdb passed the reads through MiXCR, listing each CDR3 protein once. The sample comprises about 68,000 distinct CDR3 sequences, around 57% of which are singletons, and 7% to 9.5% rests with the top ten. What these receptors recognize is not known. Sequenced sample: cultured T cells, either the whole culture or a sorted T cell fraction (not recorded which). Specified subset: Tr1-enriched cell product generated in vitro against host alloantigens. All receptors come from a human donor in good health.

The genes are TRBV5-1 and TRBJ2-7; either TRBD1 or TRBD2 may supply D (5 bases each). V was trimmed by 4 bases and J by 7 bases, leaving 21 bases between them. The CDR3 contains 15 residues. Germline CDR1 SGHRS, CDR2 YFSETQ. CDR3 amino acids: CASSLARDPSTEQYF. As DNA, the CDR3 is TGCGCCAGCAGCCTGGCACGGGACCCCTCGACGGAGCAGTACTTC.

The chain couples TRBV5-1 to TRBJ2-1; TRBD1 or TRBD2 may be the D gene (6 bases each). Germline CDR1 SGHRS, CDR2 YFSETQ. The ends were cut back, 4 bases at V and 0 bases at J, with 14 bases in the middle. This CDR3 has 16 residues. The CDR3 DNA reads TGCGCCAGCAGCGGCCGGGGGCATGGCTCCTACAATGAGCAGTTCTTC. Translated: CASSGRGHGSYNEQFF. The whole variable domain, remainder taken from reference TRBV5-1 and TRBJ2-1, is KAGVTQTPRYLIKTRGQQVTLSCSPISGHRSVSWYQQTPGQGLQFLFEYFSETQRNKGNFPGRFSGRQFSNSRSEMNVSTLELGDSALYLCASSGRGHGSYNEQFFGPGTRLTVL.